This TCR beta chain was profiled in a study of beta chain features in type 1 diabetes. Overall study results and limits: A moderate, significant TCRB CDR3 shortening appeared in type 1 diabetes across four CD4+ subsets.

Germline V gene sequence: CDR1 LNHNV, CDR2 YYDKDF (reference sequence). The J segment lost 3 bases and the V segment lost 2 bases, leaving 0 bases of the junction unmatched. The length of the CDR3 is 15 residues. Comments on this clone: Its antigen is still unknown.

The authors reverse transcribed all of the isolated RNA, so sequencing captured expressed TCRB transcripts. TCRdb's copy holds only in-frame clones and misses some; the assay was immunoSEQ multiplex PCR. There are 350,000 to 400,000 clones in the sample; roughly 13% occur only once, and 0.01% lies in the top ten. J is TRBJ2-6 and V is TRBV15, with TRBD2 matching over 8 bases. The sequenced material came from naive CD4+ T cells from blood. The receptor's source is a woman aged 18-29 years with type 1 diabetes. The CDR3 reads CATSRRGGGANVLTF. The CDR3 nucleotides read TGTGCCACCAGCAGACGGGGGGGTGGGGCCAACGTCCTGACTTTC.